The rows below give T cell receptor beta chains drawn from one sample of a study of blood T cell repertoires in COVID-19. Data came from immunoSEQ multiplex PCR; TCRdb stores just in-frame clones and leaves some out. The repertoire holds about 88,000 clones, with around 87% as singletons. The specimen sequenced was peripheral blood. The receptor source for this set is a male donor with acute or convalescent COVID-19. Each CDR3 is given with its conserved first and last residue. The D gene is left open where the match is weak. Only some rows state a clone size, as once, few, many or a class for expanded clones.

>TRBJ2-5|TRBV11-1|NA|NA
TGTGCCAGCAGCTTCAGGTCCCAAGAGACCCAGTACTTC
CASSFRSQETQYF
>TRBJ2-3|TRBV5-1|NA|NA
TGCGCCAGCAGCCCGGGAACTAGCACAGATACGCAGTATTTT
CASSPGTSTDTQYF
>TRBJ1-4|TRBV20-1|NA|NA
TGCAGTGCTCCTCTTAATGAAAAACTGTTTTTT
CSAPLNEKLFF
>TRBJ1-2|TRBV28|NA|TRBD1
TGTGCCAGCAGTTTATGGGGGGACAGGCTTCTCTATGGCTACACCTTC
CASSLWGDRLLYGYTF
>TRBJ2-1|TRBV27|NA|NA
TGTGCCAGCAGACAGGGCAATGAGCAGTTCTTC
CASRQGNEQFF
>TRBJ1-2|TRBV28|NA|TRBD1
TGTGCCAGCAGTTCGTCGACAGGGGTCGGCTACACCTTC
CASSSSTGVGYTF
>TRBJ1-3|TRBV30|NA|TRBD1
TGTGCCTGGAGTCTGGCGGACAGGGCGGGAAACACCATATATTTT
CAWSLADRAGNTIYF
>TRBJ2-7|TRBV18|NA|TRBD1
TGTGCCAGCTCACCTCGGACAGGGACAACCTACGAGCAGTACTTC
CASSPRTGTTYEQYF
>TRBJ2-7|TRBV20-1|NA|TRBD2
TGCAGTGCTAGTCATTTATCTAGCGGAACCTACGAGCAGTACTTC
CSASHLSSGTYEQYF
>TRBJ2-3|TRBV18|NA|TRBD2
TGTGCCAGCTCACCTACTAGCGCGGGGGGCACAGATACGCAGTATTTT
CASSPTSAGGTDTQYF
>TRBJ2-5|TRBV12-3/TRBV12-4|once|TRBD1
TGTGCCAGCAGGACGACAGGGGCAGAGACCCAGTACTTC
CASRTTGAETQYF
>TRBJ1-1|TRBV6-5|NA|NA
TGTGCCAGCGTGGGACTGCCCTTCGGGACTGAAGCTTTCTTT
CASVGLPFGTEAFF
>TRBJ2-7|TRBV6-1|NA|TRBD1
TGTGCCAGCAGTGTACAAACCGGGACAGGGGGCTACGAGCAGTACTTC
CASSVQTGTGGYEQYF
>TRBJ1-6|TRBV5-6|few|TRBD1
TGTGCCAGCAGCCCGGGACAGGGGGCCAAGTCTTCACCCCTCCACTTT
CASSPGQGAKSSPLHF
>TRBJ1-5|TRBV6-5|once|NA
TGTGCCAGCAAAAAGGGCCCTGAGGGCGATCAGCCCCAGCATTTT
CASKKGPEGDQPQHF
>TRBJ1-3|TRBV19|NA|TRBD1
TGTGCCACGGAACCGCGGGGACAGATGATCTCTGGAAACACCATATATTTT
CATEPRGQMISGNTIYF
>TRBJ2-7|TRBV7-2|NA|TRBD2
TGTGCCAGCAGCTTAGCGTCTAGCGGAAGATTCTACGAGCAGTACTTC
CASSLASSGRFYEQYF
>TRBJ1-6|TRBV28|NA|NA
TGTGCCAGCAGTTCATGGACAGTCTCTAATTCACCCCTCCACTTT
CASSSWTVSNSPLHF
>TRBJ2-2|TRBV6-5|NA|TRBD2
TGTGCCAGCCCTACGGGGGGGCACGTCGGGGAGCTGTTTTTT
CASPTGGHVGELFF
>TRBJ2-3|TRBV14|NA|TRBD2
TGTGCCAGCAGCCAAGGAGCGGGGGGGCCAGATACGCAGTATTTT
CASSQGAGGPDTQYF
>TRBJ2-7|TRBV5-1|NA|NA
TGCGCCAGCAGATGGTCTTCTAGCTCCTACGAGCAGTACTTC
CASRWSSSSYEQYF
>TRBJ2-1|TRBV5-5|NA|TRBD2
TGTGCCAGCAGCTTGAAAGGGACTAGCGGGACCTACAATGAGCAGTTCTTC
CASSLKGTSGTYNEQFF
>TRBJ2-1|TRBV25-1|NA|TRBD1
TGTGCCAGCAGTCTCATGAGGGCGACAGGGCCTGCTGAGCAGTTCTTC
CASSLMRATGPAEQFF
>TRBJ1-5|TRBV3-1/TRBV3-2|NA|TRBD1
TGTGCCAGCAGCCAAGGACAGGGGGCGGGTCAGCCCCAGCATTTT
CASSQGQGAGQPQHF
>TRBJ2-2|TRBV6-5|NA|TRBD1
TGTGCCAGCAGTTACCCCCAGGGGGCAGGGACCGGGGAGCTGTTTTTT
CASSYPQGAGTGELFF
>TRBJ2-1|TRBV19|NA|NA
TGTGCCAGTAGTGTGACAACCTCCTACAATGAGCAGTTCTTC
CASSVTTSYNEQFF
>TRBJ2-7|TRBV27|once|NA
TGTGCCAGCAGTTTATCTACTTCTAACGAGCAGTACTTC
CASSLSTSNEQYF
>TRBJ1-2|TRBV12-3/TRBV12-4|NA|NA
TGTGCCAGCAGTTTGGGGGGAAATGGCTACACCTTC
CASSLGGNGYTF
>TRBJ1-3|TRBV7-9|NA|NA
TGTGCCAGCAGCTTAAGACCGACTATAGACACCATATATTTT
CASSLRPTIDTIYF
>TRBJ1-3|TRBV7-9|NA|NA
TGTGCCACCCCAACCACGGGACTTGGAAACACCATATATTTT
CATPTTGLGNTIYF
>TRBJ2-2|TRBV6-5|NA|TRBD1
TGTGCCAGCAAGACAGGGGCGAACACCGGGGAGCTGTTTTTT
CASKTGANTGELFF
>TRBJ2-5|TRBV3-1/TRBV3-2|NA|NA
TGTGCCAGCAGCCGTTATAGACCTACCGGGACAATGGCCGCGGAGACCCAGTACTTC
CASSRYRPTGTMAAETQYF
>TRBJ1-1|TRBV2|NA|TRBD1
TGTGCCAGCAGTAGAGAGACAGGGCTTACTGAAGCTTTCTTT
CASSRETGLTEAFF
>TRBJ2-2|TRBV4-1|few|TRBD1
TGCGCCAGCTGGCCCGTACAGGGGGTTACCGGGGAGCTGTTTTTT
CASWPVQGVTGELFF
>TRBJ2-3|TRBV29-1|once|TRBD2
TGCAGCGTTGGGGGACTAGCGGGGGCCCCTAGCACAGATACGCAGTATTTT
CSVGGLAGAPSTDTQYF
>TRBJ1-2|TRBV3-1/TRBV3-2|NA|NA
TGTGCCAGCAGCCGCCTGATACAGGAAAATGGCTACACCTTC
CASSRLIQENGYTF
>TRBJ2-1|TRBV18|NA|TRBD1
TGTGCCAGCTCACCAAGGGACAGGGTTCACAATGAGCAGTTCTTC
CASSPRDRVHNEQFF
>TRBJ2-3|TRBV29-1|NA|NA
TGCAGCGCCCTCGGACTGGCCGGGGGAGATACGCAGTATTTT
CSALGLAGGDTQYF
>TRBJ1-4|TRBV6-5|NA|TRBD1
TGTGCCAGCAGTTACTCGCCCACAGGGGTTGGTGAAAAACTGTTTTTT
CASSYSPTGVGEKLFF